This T cell receptor (beta chain) was profiled in a study of monozygotic twins with inflammatory bowel disease. The study, taken as a whole, reports: Healthy co-twins, by inverse Simpson, had higher TCRbeta diversity than their siblings with IBD. Twin concordance left repertoire similarity unchanged, with limited power a possible explanation for this lack of difference.

Regarding this clonotype: Its antigen is not known.

TCRdb re-called the 5' RACE reads; every CDR3 protein appears as one record, without DNA. There are approximately 100,000 distinct CDR3 sequences in the sample, with roughly 12% held by the top ten. The length of the CDR3 is 12 residues. Material: blood. This chain uses TRBV12-3 or TRBV12-4 with TRBJ1-1. The sequence was obtained from a human donor with ulcerative colitis or Crohn's disease, or a healthy co-twin of an affected twin (not recorded which). CDR3 sequence reads: CASSMPNTEAFF.